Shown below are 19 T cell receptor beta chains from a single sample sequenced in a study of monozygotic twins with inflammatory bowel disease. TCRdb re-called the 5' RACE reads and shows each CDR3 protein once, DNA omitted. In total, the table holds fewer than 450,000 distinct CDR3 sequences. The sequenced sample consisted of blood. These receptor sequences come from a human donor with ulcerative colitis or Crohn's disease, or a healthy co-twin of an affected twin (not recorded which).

The CDR3 spells CSARLVAGPNQPQHF. The genes are TRBV20-1 and TRBJ1-5. This CDR3 region has 15 residues. Germline loops: CDR1 DFQATT, CDR2 SNEGSKA (reference sequence).

The CDR3 protein is CSVVGPNYGYTF. V and J are TRBV29-1 and TRBJ1-2; TCRdb reports TRBD1, a call that lacks DNA to check it against. Germline V gene sequence: CDR1 SQVTM, CDR2 ANQGSEA. CDR3 size: 12 residues.

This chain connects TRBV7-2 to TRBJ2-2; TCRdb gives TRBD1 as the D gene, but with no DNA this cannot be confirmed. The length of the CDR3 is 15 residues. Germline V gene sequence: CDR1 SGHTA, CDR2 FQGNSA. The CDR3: CASSLGTGLGGELFF.

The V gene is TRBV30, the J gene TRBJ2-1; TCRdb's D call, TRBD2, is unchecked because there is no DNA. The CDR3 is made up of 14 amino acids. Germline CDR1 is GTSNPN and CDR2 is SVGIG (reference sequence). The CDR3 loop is CAWSVGRRYNEQFF.

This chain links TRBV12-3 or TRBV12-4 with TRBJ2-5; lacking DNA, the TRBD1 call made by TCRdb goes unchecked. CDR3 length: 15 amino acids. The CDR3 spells CASSSTGGFIKTQYF.

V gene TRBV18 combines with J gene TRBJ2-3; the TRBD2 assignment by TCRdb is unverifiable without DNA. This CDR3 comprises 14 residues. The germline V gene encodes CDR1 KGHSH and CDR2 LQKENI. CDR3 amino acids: CASAELAVTDTQYF.

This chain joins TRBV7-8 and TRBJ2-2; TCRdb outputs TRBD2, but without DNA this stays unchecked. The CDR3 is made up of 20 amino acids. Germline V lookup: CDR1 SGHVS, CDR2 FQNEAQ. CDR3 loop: CASSPVYIGGGAPDTGELFF. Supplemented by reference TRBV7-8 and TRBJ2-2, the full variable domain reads GAGVSQSPRYKVAKRGQDVALRCDPISGHVSLFWYQQALGQGPEFLTYFQNEAQLDKSGLPSDRFFAERPEGSVSTLKIQRTQQEDSAVYLCASSPVYIGGGAPDTGELFFGEGSRLTVL.

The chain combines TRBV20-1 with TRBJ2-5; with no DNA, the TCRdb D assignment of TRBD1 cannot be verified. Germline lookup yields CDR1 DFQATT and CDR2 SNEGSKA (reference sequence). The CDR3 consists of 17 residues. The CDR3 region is CSARGGRGSPFRETQYF.

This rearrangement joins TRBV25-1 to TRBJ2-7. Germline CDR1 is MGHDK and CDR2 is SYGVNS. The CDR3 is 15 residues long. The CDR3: CASSASTQAFYEQYF.

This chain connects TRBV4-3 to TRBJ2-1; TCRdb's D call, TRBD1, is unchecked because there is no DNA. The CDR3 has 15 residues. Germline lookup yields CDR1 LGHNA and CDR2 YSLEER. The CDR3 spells CASRLRTGGYNEQFF.

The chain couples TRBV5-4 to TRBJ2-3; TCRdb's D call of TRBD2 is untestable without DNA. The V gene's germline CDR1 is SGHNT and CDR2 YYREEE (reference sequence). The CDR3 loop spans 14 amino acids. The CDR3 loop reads CASRSGEATDTQYF.

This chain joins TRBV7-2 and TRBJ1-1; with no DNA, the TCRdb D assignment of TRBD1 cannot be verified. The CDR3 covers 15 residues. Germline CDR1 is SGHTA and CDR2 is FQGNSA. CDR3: CASSLAPGQNTEAFF.

The chain's CDR3 is CASSSTGDFSGNTIYF. The rearrangement joins TRBV6-5 to TRBJ1-3; the D call from TCRdb, TRBD1, cannot be confirmed without DNA. CDR1 is MNHEY and CDR2 is SVGAGI in the germline V gene. The CDR3 is 16 amino acids.

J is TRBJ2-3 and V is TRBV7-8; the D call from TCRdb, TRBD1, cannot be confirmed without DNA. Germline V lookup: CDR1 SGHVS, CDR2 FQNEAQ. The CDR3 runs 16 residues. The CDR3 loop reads CASSLRLTESTDTQYF.

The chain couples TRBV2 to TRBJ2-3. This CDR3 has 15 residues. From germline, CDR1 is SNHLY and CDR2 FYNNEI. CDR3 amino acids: CASREGFVGTDTQYF.

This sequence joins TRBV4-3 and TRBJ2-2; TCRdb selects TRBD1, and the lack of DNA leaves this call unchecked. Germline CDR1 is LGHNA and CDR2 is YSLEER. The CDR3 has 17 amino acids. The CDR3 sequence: CASSQDRGQAYTGELFF.

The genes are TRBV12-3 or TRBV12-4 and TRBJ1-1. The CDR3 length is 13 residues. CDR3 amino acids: CASSRGTADGAFF.

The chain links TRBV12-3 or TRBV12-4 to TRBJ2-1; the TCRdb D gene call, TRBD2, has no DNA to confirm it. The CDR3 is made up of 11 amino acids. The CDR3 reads CASGERTEQFF.

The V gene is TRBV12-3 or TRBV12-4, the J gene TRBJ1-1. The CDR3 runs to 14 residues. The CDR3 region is CASSLGSRNTEAFF.